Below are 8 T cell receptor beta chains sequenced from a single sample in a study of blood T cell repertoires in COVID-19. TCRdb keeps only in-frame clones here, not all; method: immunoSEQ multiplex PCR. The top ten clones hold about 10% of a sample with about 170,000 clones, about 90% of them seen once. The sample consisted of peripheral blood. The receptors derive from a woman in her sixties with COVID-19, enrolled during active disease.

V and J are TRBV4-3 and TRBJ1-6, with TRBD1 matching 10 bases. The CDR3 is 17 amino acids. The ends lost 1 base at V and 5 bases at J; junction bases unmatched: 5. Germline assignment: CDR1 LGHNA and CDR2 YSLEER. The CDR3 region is CASSQGSGTGDNSPLHF. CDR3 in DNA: TGCGCCAGCAGCCAAGGATCCGGGACAGGGGATAATTCACCCCTCCACTTT.

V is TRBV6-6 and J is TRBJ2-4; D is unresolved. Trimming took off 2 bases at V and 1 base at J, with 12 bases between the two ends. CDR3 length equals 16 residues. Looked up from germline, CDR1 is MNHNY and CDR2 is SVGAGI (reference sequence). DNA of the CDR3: TGTGCCAGCAGTTACGGTACCTCGAGGGCCAAAAACATTCAGTACTTC. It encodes CASSYGTSRAKNIQYF.

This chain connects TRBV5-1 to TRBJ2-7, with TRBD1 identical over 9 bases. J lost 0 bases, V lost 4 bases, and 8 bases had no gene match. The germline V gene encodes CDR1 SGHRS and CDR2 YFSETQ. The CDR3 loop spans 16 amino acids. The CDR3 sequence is CASSPGDRGSSYEQYF. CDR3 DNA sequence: TGCGCCAGCAGCCCGGGAGACAGGGGGAGCTCCTACGAGCAGTACTTC.

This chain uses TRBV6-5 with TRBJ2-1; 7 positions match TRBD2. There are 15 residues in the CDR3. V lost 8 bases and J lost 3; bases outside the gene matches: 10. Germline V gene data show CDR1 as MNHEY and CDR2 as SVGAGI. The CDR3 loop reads CASYATSLIYNEQFF. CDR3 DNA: TGTGCCAGCTATGCGACTAGCCTTATCTACAATGAGCAGTTCTTC.

CDR3 DNA: TGTGCCAGTACTCTCCAGGATCAGCCCCAGCATTTT. Residues: CASTLQDQPQHF. This chain uses TRBV19 with TRBJ1-5; D call uncertain. The CDR3 is made up of 12 amino acids. V dropped 7 bases and J dropped 5 bases, with 9 bases sitting between them. Germline V gene data show CDR1 as LNHDA and CDR2 as SQIVND (reference sequence).

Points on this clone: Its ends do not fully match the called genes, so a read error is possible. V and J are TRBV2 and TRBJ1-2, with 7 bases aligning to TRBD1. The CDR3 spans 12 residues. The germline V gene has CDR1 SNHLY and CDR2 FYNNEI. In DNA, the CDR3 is TGTGCCAGCAGCCCCGCCGCAGGGGGGCTCGCCTTC. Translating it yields CASSPAAGGLAF.

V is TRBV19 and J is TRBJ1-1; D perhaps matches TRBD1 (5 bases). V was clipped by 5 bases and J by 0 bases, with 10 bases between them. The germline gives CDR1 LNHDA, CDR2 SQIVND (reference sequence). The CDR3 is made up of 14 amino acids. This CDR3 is CASSYTGMNTEAFF. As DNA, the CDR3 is TGTGCCAGTAGTTATACAGGAATGAACACTGAAGCTTTCTTT.

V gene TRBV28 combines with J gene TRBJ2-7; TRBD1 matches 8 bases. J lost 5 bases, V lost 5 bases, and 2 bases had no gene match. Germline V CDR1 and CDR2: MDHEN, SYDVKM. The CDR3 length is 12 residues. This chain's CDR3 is CASSTTGDEQYF. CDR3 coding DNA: TGTGCCAGCAGTACGACAGGGGACGAGCAGTACTTC. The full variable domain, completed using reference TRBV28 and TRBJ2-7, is DVKVTQSSRYLVKRTGEKVFLECVQDMDHENMFWYRQDPGLGLRLIYFSYDVKMKEKGDIPEGYSVSREKKERFSLILESASTNQTSMYLCASSTTGDEQYFGPGTRLTVT.